This T cell receptor (beta chain) is from a study of blood T cell repertoires in COVID-19. Sequencing used immunoSEQ multiplex PCR; TCRdb keeps in-frame clones, though not all of them. The data contain 150,000 to 250,000 clones, 87% of them singletons. V gave up 5 bases and J gave up 1 base; unmatched junction bases: 1. CDR1 MGHRA and CDR2 YSYEKL come from the germline V gene. The CDR3 spans 14 residues. This TCR came from a woman aged 25 to 45 who had recovered from COVID-19. The gene calls are TRBV4-1 and TRBJ2-7; TRBD1 matches at 11 bases. Sequencing was performed on PBMCs or T cells enriched from blood (not recorded which). CDR3 region: CASSWDRGSYEQYF. CDR3 DNA: TGCGCCAGCAGCTGGGACAGGGGGTCCTACGAGCAGTACTTC.